This T cell receptor beta chain was documented in a study of cytomegalovirus exposure and HLA in healthy donors. Study-level points and caveats: Among TCR beta chains of equal frequency, HLA-associated ones were more clonally expanded in a later analysis.

The CDR3 covers 14 residues. V lost 5 bases and J lost 4, with 17 bases in between. Looked up from germline, CDR1 is SQVTM and CDR2 is ANQGSEA. To note about this clone: Its antigen is not known.

The PCR employed 60 Vbeta primers together with 13 Jbeta primers. Repertoires were generated with immunoSEQ multiplex PCR, while TCRdb's copy carries only in-frame clones and drops some. The sample has about 200,000 clones, about 77% seen once. Sample: PBMCs. The receptor was derived from a woman aged 25-40 years in good health and CMV-seronegative. This chain uses TRBV29-1 with TRBJ1-1; D uncertain. DNA of the CDR3: TGCAGCGTTTACGACACATTGACGGCCACTGAAGCTTTCTTT. It is translated as CSVYDTLTATEAFF. Complete variable domain (other parts from reference TRBV29-1 and TRBJ1-1): SAVISQKPSRDICQRGTSLTIQCQVDSQVTMMFWYRQQPGQSLTLIATANQGSEATYESGFVIDKFPISRPNLTFSTLTVSNMSPEDSSIYLCSVYDTLTATEAFFGQGTRLTVV.